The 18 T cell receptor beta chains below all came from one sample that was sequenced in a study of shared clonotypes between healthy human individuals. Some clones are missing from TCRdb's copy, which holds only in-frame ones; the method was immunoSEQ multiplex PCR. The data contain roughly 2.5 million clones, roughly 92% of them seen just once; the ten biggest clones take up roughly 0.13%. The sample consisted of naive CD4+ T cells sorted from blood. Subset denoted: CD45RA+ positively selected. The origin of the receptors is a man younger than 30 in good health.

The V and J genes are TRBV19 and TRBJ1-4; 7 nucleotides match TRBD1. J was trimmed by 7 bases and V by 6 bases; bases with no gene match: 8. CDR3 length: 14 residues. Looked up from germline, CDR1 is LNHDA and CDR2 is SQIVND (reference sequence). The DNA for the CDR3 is TGTGCCAGTAGGAACAGGGGTTCAGGTGAAAAACTGTTTTTT. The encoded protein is CASRNRGSGEKLFF.

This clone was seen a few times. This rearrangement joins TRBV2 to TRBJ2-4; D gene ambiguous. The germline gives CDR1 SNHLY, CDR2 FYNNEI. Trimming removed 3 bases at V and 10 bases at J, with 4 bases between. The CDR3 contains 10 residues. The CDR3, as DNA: TGTGCCAGCAGTGAGAGGATTCAGTACTTC. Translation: CASSERIQYF.

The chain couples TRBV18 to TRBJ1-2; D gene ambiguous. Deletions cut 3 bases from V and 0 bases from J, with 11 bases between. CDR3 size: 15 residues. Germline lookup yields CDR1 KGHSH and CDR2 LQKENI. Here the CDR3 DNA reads TGTGCCAGCTCACCCGCGCAGTTTTCTAACTATGGCTACACCTTC. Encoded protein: CASSPAQFSNYGYTF.

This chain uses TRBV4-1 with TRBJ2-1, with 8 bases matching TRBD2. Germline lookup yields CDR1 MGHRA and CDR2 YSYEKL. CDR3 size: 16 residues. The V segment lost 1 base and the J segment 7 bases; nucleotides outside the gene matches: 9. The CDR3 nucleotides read TGCGCCAGCAGCCAAGGCCCGGGACTAGTCGGGAATGAGCAGTTCTTC. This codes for CASSQGPGLVGNEQFF.

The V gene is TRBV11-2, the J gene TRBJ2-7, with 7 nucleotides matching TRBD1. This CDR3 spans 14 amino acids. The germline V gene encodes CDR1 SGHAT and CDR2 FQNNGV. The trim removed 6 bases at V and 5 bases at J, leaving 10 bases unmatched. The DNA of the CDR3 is TGTGCCAGCAGTCAAGTAAGGGGGCGAAACGAGCAGTACTTC. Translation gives CASSQVRGRNEQYF.

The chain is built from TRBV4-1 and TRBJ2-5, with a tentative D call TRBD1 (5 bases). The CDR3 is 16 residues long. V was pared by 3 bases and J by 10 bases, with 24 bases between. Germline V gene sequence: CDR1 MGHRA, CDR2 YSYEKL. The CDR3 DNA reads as TGCGCCAGCAGCCACCCGAGTGGGGCAACCCTTAGGGACCAGTACTTC. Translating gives CASSHPSGATLRDQYF.

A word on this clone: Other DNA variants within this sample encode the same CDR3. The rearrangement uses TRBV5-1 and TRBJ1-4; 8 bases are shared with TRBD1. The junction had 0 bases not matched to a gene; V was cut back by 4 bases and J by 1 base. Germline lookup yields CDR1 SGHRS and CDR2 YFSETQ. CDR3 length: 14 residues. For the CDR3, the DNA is TGCGCCAGCAGCACAGGGGGAACTAATGAAAAACTGTTTTTT. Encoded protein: CASSTGGTNEKLFF.

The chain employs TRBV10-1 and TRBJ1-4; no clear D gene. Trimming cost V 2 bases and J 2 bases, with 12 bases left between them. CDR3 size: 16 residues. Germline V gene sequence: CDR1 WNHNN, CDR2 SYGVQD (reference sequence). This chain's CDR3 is CASSEGSRPTNEKLFF. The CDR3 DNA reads TGCGCCAGCAGTGAGGGCAGCAGGCCGACTAATGAAAAACTGTTTTTT.

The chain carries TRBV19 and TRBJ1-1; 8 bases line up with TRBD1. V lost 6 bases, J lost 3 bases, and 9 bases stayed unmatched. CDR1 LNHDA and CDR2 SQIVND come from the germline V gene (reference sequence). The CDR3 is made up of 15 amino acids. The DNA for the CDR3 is TGTGCCAGTAGGGTGACAGGGGATAGGGACACTGAAGCTTTCTTT. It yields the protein CASRVTGDRDTEAFF. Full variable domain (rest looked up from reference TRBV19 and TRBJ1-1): DGGITQSPKYLFRKEGQNVTLSCEQNLNHDAMYWYRQDPGQGLRLIYYSQIVNDFQKGDIAEGYSVSREKKESFPLTVTSAQKNPTAFYLCASRVTGDRDTEAFFGQGTRLTVV.

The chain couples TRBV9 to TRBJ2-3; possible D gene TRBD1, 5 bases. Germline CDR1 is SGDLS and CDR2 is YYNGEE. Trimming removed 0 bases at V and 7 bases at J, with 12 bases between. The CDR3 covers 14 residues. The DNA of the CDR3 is TGTGCCAGCAGCGTAGCCAGGGATGGAAATACGCAGTATTTT. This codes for CASSVARDGNTQYF.

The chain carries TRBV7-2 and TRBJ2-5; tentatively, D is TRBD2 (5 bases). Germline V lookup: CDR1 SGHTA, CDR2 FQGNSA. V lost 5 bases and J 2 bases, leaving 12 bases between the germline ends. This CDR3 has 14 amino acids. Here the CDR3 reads CASSPPGNQETQYF. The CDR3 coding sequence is TGTGCCAGCAGCCCACCCGGGAATCAAGAGACCCAGTACTTC. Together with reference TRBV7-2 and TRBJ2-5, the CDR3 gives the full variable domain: GAGVSQSPSNKVTEKGKDVELRCDPISGHTALYWYRQSLGQGLEFLIYFQGNSAPDKSGLPSDRFSAERTGGSVSTLTIQRTQQEDSAVYLCASSPPGNQETQYFGPGTRLLVL.

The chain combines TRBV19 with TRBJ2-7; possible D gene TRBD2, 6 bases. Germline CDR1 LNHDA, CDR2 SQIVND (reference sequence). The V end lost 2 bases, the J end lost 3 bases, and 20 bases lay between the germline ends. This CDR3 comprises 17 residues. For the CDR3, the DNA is TGTGCCAGTAGTATATTAGTAGAACCGGGGGAATACTACGAGCAGTACTTC. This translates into CASSILVEPGEYYEQYF.

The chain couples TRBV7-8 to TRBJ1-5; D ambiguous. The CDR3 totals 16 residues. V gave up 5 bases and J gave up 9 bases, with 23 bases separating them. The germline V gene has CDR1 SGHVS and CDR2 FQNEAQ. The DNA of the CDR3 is TGTGCCAGCAGCCGACGTTCGGGGTCGGTTAGCGGGCCCCAGCATTTT. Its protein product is CASSRRSGSVSGPQHF.

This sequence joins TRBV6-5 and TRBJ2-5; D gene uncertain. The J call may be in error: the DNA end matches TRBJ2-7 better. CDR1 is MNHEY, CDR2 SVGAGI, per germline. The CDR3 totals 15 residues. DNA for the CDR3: TGTGCCAGCAGTTCCTATGAGAGGCTCGCCTACGAGCAGTACTTC. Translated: CASSSYERLAYEQYF.

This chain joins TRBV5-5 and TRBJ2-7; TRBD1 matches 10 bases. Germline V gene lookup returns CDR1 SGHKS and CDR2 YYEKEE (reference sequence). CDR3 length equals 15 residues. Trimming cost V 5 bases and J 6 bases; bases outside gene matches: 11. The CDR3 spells CASSSGTGVYSEQYF. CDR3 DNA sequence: TGTGCCAGCAGTTCTGGGACAGGGGTTTATAGCGAGCAGTACTTC.

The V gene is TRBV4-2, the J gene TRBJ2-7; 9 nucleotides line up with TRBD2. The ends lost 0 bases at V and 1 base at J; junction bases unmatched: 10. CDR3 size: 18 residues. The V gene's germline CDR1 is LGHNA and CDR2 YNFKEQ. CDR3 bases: TGTGCCAGCAGCCAAGATATCCTGCGGGAGGGCCGTTCCTACGAGCAGTACTTC. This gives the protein CASSQDILREGRSYEQYF.

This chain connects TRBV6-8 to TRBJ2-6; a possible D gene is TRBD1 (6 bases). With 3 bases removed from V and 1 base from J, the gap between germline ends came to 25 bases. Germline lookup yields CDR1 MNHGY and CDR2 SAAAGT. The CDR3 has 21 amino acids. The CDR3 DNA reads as TGTGCCAGCAGTTATTCTCGGACTGGGACACCGAAGAGGTCTGGGGCCAACGTCCTGACTTTC. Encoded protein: CASSYSRTGTPKRSGANVLTF.

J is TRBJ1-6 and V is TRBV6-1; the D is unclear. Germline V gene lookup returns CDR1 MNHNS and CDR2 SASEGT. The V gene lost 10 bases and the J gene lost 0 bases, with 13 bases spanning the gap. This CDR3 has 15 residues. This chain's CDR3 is CATPGGSSYNSPLHF. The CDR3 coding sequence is TGTGCCACCCCTGGAGGGAGCTCCTATAATTCACCCCTCCACTTT.